These 30 T cell receptor beta chains came from one sample sequenced in a study of T cells in localized non-small cell lung cancer. TCRdb's copy holds only in-frame clones and misses some; the assay was immunoSEQ multiplex PCR. The sample records around 30,000 clones, roughly 92% being singletons. The source material was peripheral blood, sampled before any cancer treatment. Every receptor here comes from a woman aged 35 to 69 with stage I lung adenocarcinoma.

Only a few counts were recorded for this clone. Other nucleotide sequences from this sample produce the same CDR3. The rearrangement uses TRBV6-5 and TRBJ2-3, with D perhaps TRBD1 (5 bases). Germline-derived CDR1 and CDR2 are MNHEY and SVGAGI. The CDR3 runs to 15 residues. Trimming left V 2 bases short and J 0 bases short, with 9 bases between. This CDR3 is CASSYGDSSTDTQYF. Written as DNA, the CDR3 is TGTGCCAGCAGTTACGGCGACAGTAGCACAGATACGCAGTATTTT.

This chain joins TRBV2 and TRBJ1-5, with 8 bases fitting TRBD1. From germline, CDR1 is SNHLY and CDR2 FYNNEI. This CDR3 contains 17 residues. V shed 5 bases, J shed 2 bases, and the junction held 11 bases outside the gene matches. The CDR3 nucleotides are TGTGCCAGCAGTCCCGCGGCAGGGGGCGCGGGCAATCAGCCCCAGCATTTT. Protein product: CASSPAAGGAGNQPQHF.

V usage is TRBV7-9 and J usage is TRBJ2-7; a weak D match, TRBD2 (5 bases). V was trimmed by 5 bases and J by 3 bases, leaving 11 bases between them. The CDR3 consists of 13 residues. Per the germline V gene, CDR1 is SEHNR and CDR2 is FQNEAQ (reference sequence). The CDR3 DNA reads as TGTGCCAGCAGCCGCGGACTCAGCTACGAGCAGTACTTC. Translated: CASSRGLSYEQYF.

The gene calls are TRBV7-2 and TRBJ1-6, with 7 bases aligning to TRBD1. The CDR3 has 13 residues. The V segment lost 3 bases and the J segment 10 bases; nucleotides outside the gene matches: 3. Germline V CDR1 and CDR2: SGHTA, FQGNSA. CDR3 bases: TGTGCCAGCAGCTTTGACAGGGCCTCACCCCTCCACTTT. Its protein product is CASSFDRASPLHF.

The gene calls are TRBV2 and TRBJ2-1; D is undetermined. Germline CDR1 and CDR2: SNHLY and FYNNEI. The CDR3 totals 11 residues. V was pared by 7 bases and J by 3 bases, with 4 bases between. CDR3 sequence: CASNNYNEQFF. In DNA, the CDR3 is TGTGCCAGCAACAACTACAATGAGCAGTTCTTC.

The J gene is TRBJ2-7, the V gene TRBV5-1; possible D gene TRBD2, 5 bases. The V and J ends lost 2 bases and 1 base respectively, with 7 bases between them. The germline V gene has CDR1 SGHRS and CDR2 YFSETQ. The CDR3 length is 13 residues. The CDR3 DNA sequence: TGCGCCAGCAGCTTAAGGACTTCCTACGAGCAGTACTTC. Amino acid sequence: CASSLRTSYEQYF.

J is TRBJ1-2 and V is TRBV11-3; 8 positions match TRBD1. This CDR3 has 13 amino acids. CDR1 SGHNT and CDR2 YENEEA come from the germline V gene. Unmatched junction bases numbered 4, after V lost 6 bases and J lost 4 bases. Here the CDR3 reads CASSKDRAYGYTF. CDR3 sequence (DNA): TGTGCCAGCAGTAAGGACAGGGCCTATGGCTACACCTTC.

The genes are TRBV6-6 and TRBJ2-7, with unresolved D. The V end lost 0 bases, the J end lost 2 bases, and 5 bases lay between the germline ends. There are 13 residues in the CDR3. CDR1 is MNHNY, CDR2 SVGAGI, per germline (reference sequence). CDR3 amino acids: CASSYSDPYEQYF. Written as DNA, the CDR3 is TGTGCCAGCAGTTACTCGGACCCCTACGAGCAGTACTTC.

The gene calls are TRBV11-3 and TRBJ1-2, with 7 bases fitting TRBD1. With V trimmed by 3 bases and J by 0 bases, 7 bases remained unmatched. This CDR3 has 16 residues. Germline V lookup: CDR1 SGHNT, CDR2 YENEEA. The CDR3 loop reads CASSLAGTATNYGYTF. The CDR3 DNA is TGTGCCAGCAGCTTGGCGGGGACAGCTACTAACTATGGCTACACCTTC.

This clone was recorded only once. The CDR3 loop is CASSARTRQETQYF. The CDR3 DNA is TGTGCCAGCAGCGCTCGGACCCGCCAAGAGACCCAGTACTTC. The rearrangement uses TRBV2 and TRBJ2-5; D is ambiguous. This CDR3 has 14 residues. Trimming took 6 bases from V and 1 from J, leaving 12 bases between them. The germline V gene encodes CDR1 SNHLY and CDR2 FYNNEI.

This chain uses TRBV6-5 with TRBJ2-3, with 9 bases aligning to TRBD2. V was pared by 2 bases and J by 0 bases, with 3 bases of the junction left unmatched. Looked up from germline, CDR1 is MNHEY and CDR2 is SVGAGI. The CDR3 covers 16 residues. CDR3 nucleotide sequence: TGTGCCAGCAGTTACAACAGCGGGGGGAGCACAGATACGCAGTATTTT. It specifies CASSYNSGGSTDTQYF.

The chain recombines TRBV2 with TRBJ1-3; D may be TRBD1 (6 bases). Per the germline V gene, CDR1 is SNHLY and CDR2 is FYNNEI. The CDR3 consists of 12 residues. Trimming took 5 bases from V and 8 from J, leaving 10 bases between them. The CDR3 reads CASSKQGHTIYF. The CDR3 bases are TGTGCCAGCAGTAAACAGGGTCACACCATATATTTT.

The chain is built from TRBV5-1 and TRBJ1-2; 8 bases are shared with TRBD1. This CDR3 contains 17 residues. The germline CDR1 and CDR2 sequences are SGHRS and YFSETQ. After removal of 3 bases from V and 7 bases from J, the junction contained 17 bases not matched to a gene. CDR3 in amino acids: CASSSNSGQGVLGGYTF. The CDR3 region has the DNA TGCGCCAGCAGCTCGAACTCCGGACAGGGAGTGTTGGGTGGCTACACCTTC.

This chain links TRBV7-2 with TRBJ2-1; D is unresolved. Trimming stripped 5 bases from V and 0 bases from J, with 11 bases between. Germline lookup yields CDR1 SGHTA and CDR2 FQGNSA. This CDR3 comprises 15 residues. This chain's CDR3 is CASSQTRSSYNEQFF. CDR3 nucleotide sequence: TGTGCCAGCAGCCAAACACGGAGCTCCTACAATGAGCAGTTCTTC.

This clone was seen a single time. The genes are TRBV19 and TRBJ1-1; the D gene is possibly TRBD1 (5 bases). Trimming pared 1 base from V and 3 bases from J, leaving 12 bases between. CDR1 and CDR2 from the germline V gene are LNHDA and SQIVND (reference sequence). The CDR3 extends over 15 amino acids. The CDR3 spells CASSIGLRDDTEAFF. The CDR3 region has the DNA TGTGCCAGTAGTATAGGACTCCGGGACGACACTGAAGCTTTCTTT.

The chain links TRBV4-3 to TRBJ1-4; D remains unclear. The V gene's germline CDR1 is LGHNA and CDR2 YSLEER. CDR3 length: 14 residues. With 3 bases removed from V and 8 bases from J, the gap between germline ends came to 13 bases. The CDR3 bases are TGCGCCAGCAGCCACGACTCCTCTCCAGAAAAACTGTTTTTT. Its translation: CASSHDSSPEKLFF.

CDR3 sequence: CASSRTADSYNEQFF. CDR3 in DNA: TGTGCCAGCAGTCGGACAGCCGACTCCTACAATGAGCAGTTCTTC. J is TRBJ2-1 and V is TRBV6-5, with TRBD1 as a possible D gene (6 bases). The germline V gene encodes CDR1 MNHEY and CDR2 SVGAGI. V was shortened by 5 bases and J by 0 bases, with 11 bases between the two germline ends. The CDR3 contains 15 residues.

This sequence joins TRBV6-6 and TRBJ1-3; D is unclear. V shed 2 bases and J shed 0 bases, with 11 bases lying between them. The length of the CDR3 is 16 residues. Germline CDR1 MNHNY, CDR2 SVGAGI (reference sequence). The DNA for the CDR3 is TGTGCCAGCAGTTACAATCGGTCGCGCTCTGGAAACACCATATATTTT. Amino acids: CASSYNRSRSGNTIYF.

The CDR3 spells CASTDGNTEAFF. DNA of the CDR3: TGTGCCAGCACAGACGGGAACACTGAAGCTTTCTTT. The chain uses TRBV18 and TRBJ1-1, with D unclear. V dropped 8 bases and J dropped 1 base, with 8 bases sitting between them. This CDR3 contains 12 residues. The germline CDR1 and CDR2 sequences are KGHSH and LQKENI.

The J gene is TRBJ1-1, the V gene TRBV7-8; the D is unclear. Germline V gene lookup returns CDR1 SGHVS and CDR2 FQNEAQ. The V end lost 4 bases, the J end lost 7 bases, and 19 bases lay between the germline ends. The CDR3 contains 15 residues. The CDR3 coding sequence is TGTGCCAGCAGCTCCTTCGGGTCTCCACCGCTTGAAGCTTTCTTT. The encoded protein is CASSSFGSPPLEAFF.

The rearrangement joins TRBV18 to TRBJ1-2; D gene unclear. CDR1 is KGHSH and CDR2 is LQKENI in the germline V gene. The CDR3 contains 13 residues. Trimming took 2 bases from V and 9 from J, leaving 13 bases between them. CDR3 loop: CASSPLPTDRYTF. The DNA of the CDR3 is TGTGCCAGCTCACCATTACCAACTGACCGCTACACCTTC. The full variable domain, completed using reference TRBV18 and TRBJ1-2, is NAGVMQNPRHLVRRRGQEARLRCSPMKGHSHVYWYRQLPEEGLKFMVYLQKENIIDESGMPKERFSAEFPKEGPSILRIQQVVRGDSAAYFCASSPLPTDRYTFGSGTRLTVV.

The chain uses TRBV10-1 and TRBJ2-4; D gene unclear. The ends were cut back, 3 bases at V and 0 bases at J, with 15 bases in the middle. The V gene's germline CDR1 is WNHNN and CDR2 SYGVQD (reference sequence). The CDR3 totals 17 residues. In nucleotides, the CDR3 is TGCGCCAGCAGTGAAAATCGTGGACGCACAGCCAAAAACATTCAGTACTTC. This codes for CASSENRGRTAKNIQYF.

The V call is TRBV30, the J call TRBJ2-5, with TRBD2 as a possible D gene (6 bases). Looked up from germline, CDR1 is GTSNPN and CDR2 is SVGIG (reference sequence). V dropped 7 bases and J dropped 5 bases, with 17 bases sitting between them. The CDR3 contains 13 residues. CDR3 in amino acids: CASLTRTFETQYF. As DNA, the CDR3 is TGTGCCTCCCTGACTAGGACCTTTGAGACCCAGTACTTC.

This chain connects TRBV20-1 to TRBJ2-7, with D possibly matching TRBD2 (5 bases). The CDR3 is 10 amino acids. Germline V gives CDR1 DFQATT, CDR2 SNEGSKA (reference sequence). This chain's CDR3 is CRKGAYEQYF. In DNA form, the CDR3 reads TGCAGAAAGGGAGCCTACGAGCAGTACTTC.

The rearrangement joins TRBV2 to TRBJ1-1; D is undetermined. Germline CDR1 and CDR2: SNHLY and FYNNEI. The CDR3 totals 13 residues. Trimming removed 4 bases from V and 1 base from J, with 7 bases in between. CDR3: CASSGGPNTEAFF. CDR3 nucleotide sequence: TGTGCCAGCAGTGGTGGACCGAACACTGAAGCTTTCTTT.

The CDR3 bases are TGTGCCAGCAGTGAATATCTGGAGGGGTATGGCTACACCTTC. This sequence encodes CASSEYLEGYGYTF. J is TRBJ1-2 and V is TRBV25-1; possibly TRBD1 for D (5 bases). The CDR3 is made up of 14 amino acids. Germline lookup yields CDR1 MGHDK and CDR2 SYGVNS. Trimming took 0 bases from V and 5 from J, leaving 10 bases between them.

In this sample, this clone turned up once. V and J are TRBV15 and TRBJ1-1; D gene ambiguous. Trimming removed 6 bases from V and 6 bases from J, with 17 bases in between. Germline loops: CDR1 LNHNV, CDR2 YYDKDF (reference sequence). The CDR3 totals 14 residues. For the CDR3, the DNA is TGTGCCACCAGGCAGACCTGGACTGGCGCTGAAGCTTTCTTT. This sequence encodes CATRQTWTGAEAFF. Full variable domain (outside the CDR3, taken from reference TRBV15 and TRBJ1-1): DAMVIQNPRYQVTQFGKPVTLSCSQTLNHNVMYWYQQKSSQAPKLLFHYYDKDFNNEADTPDNFQSRRPNTSFCFLDIRSPGLGDTAMYLCATRQTWTGAEAFFGQGTRLTVV.

This clone occurred once. V usage is TRBV29-1 and J usage is TRBJ1-4, with D unresolved. Trimming shortened V by 1 base and J by 5 bases, and 17 bases separated the two germline ends. Per the germline V gene, CDR1 is SQVTM and CDR2 is ANQGSEA. The CDR3 sequence is 16 residues long. CDR3 residues: CSVEGRQAGGNEKLFF. CDR3 in DNA: TGCAGCGTTGAAGGCAGGCAGGCGGGTGGAAATGAAAAACTGTTTTTT.

The chain is built from TRBV28 and TRBJ1-2; a weak D match, TRBD1 (6 bases). With 6 bases removed from V and 4 bases from J, the gap between germline ends came to 9 bases. The CDR3 loop spans 12 amino acids. Germline values: CDR1 MDHEN, CDR2 SYDVKM. The CDR3 bases are TGTGCCAGCAGGGAACAGGGCTATGGCTACACCTTC. Translated: CASREQGYGYTF.

The CDR3 reads CASSVGVGVPTNEKLFF. Written as DNA, the CDR3 is TGTGCCAGCAGCGTAGGGGTGGGGGTACCAACTAATGAAAAACTGTTTTTT. This chain joins TRBV9 and TRBJ1-4; maybe TRBD1 (5 bases). From germline, CDR1 is SGDLS and CDR2 YYNGEE. CDR3 length: 17 residues. The V end was cut by 0 bases, the J end by 0 bases, with 12 bases between.